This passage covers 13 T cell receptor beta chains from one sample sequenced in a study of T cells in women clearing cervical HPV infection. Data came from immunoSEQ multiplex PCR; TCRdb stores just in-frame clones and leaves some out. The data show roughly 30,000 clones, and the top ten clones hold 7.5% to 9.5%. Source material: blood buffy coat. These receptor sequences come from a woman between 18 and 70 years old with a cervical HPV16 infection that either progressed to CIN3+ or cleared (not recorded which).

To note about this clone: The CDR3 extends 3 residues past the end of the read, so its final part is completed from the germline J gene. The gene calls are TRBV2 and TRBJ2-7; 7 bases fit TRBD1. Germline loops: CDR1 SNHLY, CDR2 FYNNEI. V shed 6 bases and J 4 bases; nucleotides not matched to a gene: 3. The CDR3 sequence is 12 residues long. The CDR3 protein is CASRGQSYEQYF. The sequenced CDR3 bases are TGTGCCAGCAGGGGACAGAGTTACGAG.

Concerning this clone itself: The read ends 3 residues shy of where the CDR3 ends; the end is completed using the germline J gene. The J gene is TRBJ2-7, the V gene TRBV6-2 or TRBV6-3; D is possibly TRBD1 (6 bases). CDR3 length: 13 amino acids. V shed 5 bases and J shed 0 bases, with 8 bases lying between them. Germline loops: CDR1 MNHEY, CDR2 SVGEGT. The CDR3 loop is CASSIRGSYEQYF. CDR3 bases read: TGTGCCAGCAGTATCAGGGGCTCCTACGAG.

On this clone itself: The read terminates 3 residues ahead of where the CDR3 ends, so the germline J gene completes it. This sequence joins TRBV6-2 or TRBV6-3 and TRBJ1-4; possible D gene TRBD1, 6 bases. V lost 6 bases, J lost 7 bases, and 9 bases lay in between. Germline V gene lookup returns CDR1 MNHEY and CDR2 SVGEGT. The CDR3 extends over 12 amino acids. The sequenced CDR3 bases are TGTGCCAGCAGCCGGACAGCTGAAAAA. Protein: CASSRTAEK. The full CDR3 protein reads CASSRTAEKLFF.

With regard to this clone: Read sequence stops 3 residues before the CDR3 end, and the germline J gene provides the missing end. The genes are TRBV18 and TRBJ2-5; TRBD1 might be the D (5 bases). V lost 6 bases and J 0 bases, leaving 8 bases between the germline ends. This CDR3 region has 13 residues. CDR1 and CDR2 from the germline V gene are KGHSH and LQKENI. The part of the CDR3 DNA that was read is TGTGCCAGCTCTAAGGGGTACCAAGAGACC. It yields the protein CASSKGYQET. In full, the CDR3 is CASSKGYQETQYF.

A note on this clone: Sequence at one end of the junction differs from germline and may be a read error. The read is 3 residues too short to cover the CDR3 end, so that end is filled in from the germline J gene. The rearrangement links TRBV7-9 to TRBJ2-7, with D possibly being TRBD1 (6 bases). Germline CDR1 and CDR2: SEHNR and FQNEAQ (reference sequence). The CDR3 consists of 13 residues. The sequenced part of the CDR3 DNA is TGTTCCAGCAGCTCGGATACAGGGCGCGAG. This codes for CSSSSDTGRE. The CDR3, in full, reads CSSSSDTGREQYF.

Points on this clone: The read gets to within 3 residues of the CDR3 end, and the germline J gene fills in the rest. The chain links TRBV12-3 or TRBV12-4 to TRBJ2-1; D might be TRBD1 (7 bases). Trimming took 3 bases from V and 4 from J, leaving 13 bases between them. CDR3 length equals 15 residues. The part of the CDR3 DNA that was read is TGTGCCAGCAGTTTGATTCAGGGGGGATACAATGAG. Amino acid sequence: CASSLIQGGYNE. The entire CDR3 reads CASSLIQGGYNEQFF.

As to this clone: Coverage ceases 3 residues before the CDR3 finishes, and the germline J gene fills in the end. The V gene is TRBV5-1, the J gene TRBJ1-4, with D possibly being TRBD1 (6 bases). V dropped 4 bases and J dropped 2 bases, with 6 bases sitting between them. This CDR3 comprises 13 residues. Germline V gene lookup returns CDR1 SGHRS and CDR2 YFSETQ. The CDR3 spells CASSGQTNEKLFF. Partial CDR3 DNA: TGCGCCAGCAGCGGACAGACTAATGAAAAA.

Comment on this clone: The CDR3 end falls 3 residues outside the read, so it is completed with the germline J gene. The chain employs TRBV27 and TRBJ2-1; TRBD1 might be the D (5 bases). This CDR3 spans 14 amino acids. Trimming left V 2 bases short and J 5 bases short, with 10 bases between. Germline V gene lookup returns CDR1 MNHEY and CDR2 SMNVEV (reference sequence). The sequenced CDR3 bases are TGTGCCAGCAGTTTAGCAGGGTCGGACAATGAG. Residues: CASSLAGSDNE. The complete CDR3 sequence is CASSLAGSDNEQFF.

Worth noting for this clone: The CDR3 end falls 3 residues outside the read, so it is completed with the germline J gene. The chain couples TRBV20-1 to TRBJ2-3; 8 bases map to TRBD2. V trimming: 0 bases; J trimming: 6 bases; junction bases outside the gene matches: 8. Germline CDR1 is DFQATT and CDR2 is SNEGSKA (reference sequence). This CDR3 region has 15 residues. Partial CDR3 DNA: TGCAGTGCTAGAGATAATAGCGGGGCCCGGGATACG. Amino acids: CSARDNSGARDT. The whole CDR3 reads CSARDNSGARDTQYF.

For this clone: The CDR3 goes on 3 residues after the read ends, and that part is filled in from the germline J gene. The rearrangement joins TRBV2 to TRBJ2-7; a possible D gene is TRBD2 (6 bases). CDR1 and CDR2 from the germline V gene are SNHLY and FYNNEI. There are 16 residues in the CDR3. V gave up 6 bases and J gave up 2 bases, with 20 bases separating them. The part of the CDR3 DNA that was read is TGTGCCAGCAGGGACCTCCTAGCGCCATACGCCTACGAG. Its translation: CASRDLLAPYAYE. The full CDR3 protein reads CASRDLLAPYAYEQYF.

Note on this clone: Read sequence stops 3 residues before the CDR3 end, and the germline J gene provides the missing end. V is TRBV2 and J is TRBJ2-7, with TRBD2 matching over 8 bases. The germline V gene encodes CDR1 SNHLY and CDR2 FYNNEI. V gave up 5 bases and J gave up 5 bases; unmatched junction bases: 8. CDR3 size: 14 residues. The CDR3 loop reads CASSRTSSRNEQYF. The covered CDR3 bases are TGTGCCAGCAGTAGGACTAGCAGCAGAAACGAG.

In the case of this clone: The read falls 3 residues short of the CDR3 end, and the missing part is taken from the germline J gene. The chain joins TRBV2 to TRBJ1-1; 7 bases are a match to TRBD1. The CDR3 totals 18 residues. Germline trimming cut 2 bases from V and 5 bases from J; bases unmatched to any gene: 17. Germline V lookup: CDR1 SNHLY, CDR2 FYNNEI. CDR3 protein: CASSEIVGQGVLGTEAFF. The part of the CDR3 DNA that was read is TGTGCCAGCAGTGAAATAGTGGGCCAGGGGGTGTTGGGTACTGAA.

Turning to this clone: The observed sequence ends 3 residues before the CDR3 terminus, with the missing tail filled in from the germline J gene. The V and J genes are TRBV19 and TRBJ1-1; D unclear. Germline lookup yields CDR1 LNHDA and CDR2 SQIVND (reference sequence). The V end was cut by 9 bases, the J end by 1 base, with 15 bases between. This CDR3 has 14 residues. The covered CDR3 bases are TGTGCCAGCAACCGAGCTCTTCGGAACACTGAA. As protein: CASNRALRNTE. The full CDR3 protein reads CASNRALRNTEAFF.